These 9 T cell receptor beta chains were sequenced from one sample in a study of CD8 T cells in Susac syndrome. A quantity of about 0.5 to 1 ug RNA underwent reverse transcription using random hexamers. One entry per CDR3 protein, called by TCRdb with MiXCR from the immunoSEQ multiplex PCR reads. The data contain around 150,000 distinct CDR3 sequences, 90% to 95% of them seen just once; the ten biggest clones take up over 0.12%. The sample was CD4+ T cells from PBMCs. The receptors originated from a human donor in good health.

V gene TRBV20-1 combines with J gene TRBJ2-6; D is possibly TRBD1 (7 bases). Between the trimmed V and J ends, which lost 0 bases and 2 bases, there was a span of 17 bases. This CDR3 has 18 amino acids. In germline, CDR1 is DFQATT, CDR2 SNEGSKA (reference sequence). CDR3 sequence reads: CSARDRQGGNAGANVLTF. CDR3 DNA: TGCAGTGCTAGAGATCGACAGGGAGGAAATGCTGGGGCCAACGTCCTGACTTTC.

The chain links TRBV30 to TRBJ1-3; D remains unclear. The CDR3 spans 15 residues. Trimming shortened V by 4 bases and J by 0 bases, and 13 bases separated the two germline ends. The germline V gene has CDR1 GTSNPN and CDR2 SVGIG (reference sequence). CDR3 in amino acids: CAWNSQESSGNTIYF. In DNA form, the CDR3 reads TGTGCCTGGAACTCGCAGGAATCCTCTGGAAACACCATATATTTT.

This chain connects TRBV3-1 to TRBJ2-7; D might be TRBD1 (6 bases). The CDR3 runs to 14 residues. CDR1 is LGHDT, CDR2 YNNKEL, per germline (reference sequence). V was cut by 4 bases and J by 3 bases, with 13 bases left in between. The CDR3 bases are TGTGCCAGCAGCCTCGGGACATCCCTCTACGAGCAGTACTTC. Protein sequence: CASSLGTSLYEQYF.

This clonotype was recorded only once. The CDR3 DNA reads as TGTGCCAGCAGCCCCTTCCTAGCGGGGGTTCCCGATACGCAGTATTTT. Its protein is CASSPFLAGVPDTQYF. The chain couples TRBV3-1 to TRBJ2-3, with 10 positions matching TRBD2. The germline V gene encodes CDR1 LGHDT and CDR2 YNNKEL (reference sequence). V shed 4 bases, J shed 6 bases, and the junction held 10 bases outside the gene matches. The CDR3 spans 16 residues.

The V gene is TRBV4-2, the J gene TRBJ2-1; 10 bases agree with TRBD2. The V gene end was trimmed by 4 bases and the J gene end by 7 bases; junction bases not matched to a gene: 10. The germline V gene encodes CDR1 LGHNA and CDR2 YNFKEQ. The CDR3 contains 16 residues. This chain's CDR3 is CASSLQAGGPWNEQFF. CDR3 sequence (DNA): TGTGCCAGCAGCCTTCAAGCGGGGGGGCCCTGGAATGAGCAGTTCTTC.

The chain recombines TRBV29-1 with TRBJ2-3; 8 bases line up with TRBD2. Germline CDR1 SQVTM, CDR2 ANQGSEA. J lost 4 bases, V lost 8 bases, and 8 bases had no gene match. The CDR3 length is 13 residues. CDR3 nucleotides: TGCAGCTACCGAGGACTAGCTGCAGATACGCAGTATTTT. Its protein product is CSYRGLAADTQYF.

V gene TRBV4-3 combines with J gene TRBJ1-2; D gene uncertain. Per the germline V gene, CDR1 is LGHNA and CDR2 is YSLEER. V lost 0 bases, J lost 3 bases, and 14 bases lay in between. The CDR3 totals 16 residues. CDR3 nucleotide sequence: TGCGCCAGCAGCCAAGAGCCGCGGGAATCCTACTATGGCTACACCTTC. This gives the protein CASSQEPRESYYGYTF.

V is TRBV20-1 and J is TRBJ1-2, with 8 bases identical to TRBD1. CDR3 length: 14 residues. J gave up 2 bases and V 6 bases, and 8 bases lay outside the gene matches. Per germline, CDR1 DFQATT and CDR2 SNEGSKA (reference sequence). Here the CDR3 reads CSASGGATNYGYTF. DNA for the CDR3: TGCAGTGCGTCAGGGGGCGCGACCAACTATGGCTACACCTTC.

The V gene is TRBV24-1, the J gene TRBJ2-1, with TRBD2 identical over 13 bases. Germline V CDR1 and CDR2: KGHDR, SFDVKD. The V gene end was trimmed by 3 bases and the J gene end by 5 bases; junction bases not matched to a gene: 3. The CDR3 is made up of 16 amino acids. CDR3 sequence (DNA): TGTGCCACCAGTGATGGGACTAGCGGGGAGGACAATGAGCAGTTCTTC. This sequence encodes CATSDGTSGEDNEQFF.